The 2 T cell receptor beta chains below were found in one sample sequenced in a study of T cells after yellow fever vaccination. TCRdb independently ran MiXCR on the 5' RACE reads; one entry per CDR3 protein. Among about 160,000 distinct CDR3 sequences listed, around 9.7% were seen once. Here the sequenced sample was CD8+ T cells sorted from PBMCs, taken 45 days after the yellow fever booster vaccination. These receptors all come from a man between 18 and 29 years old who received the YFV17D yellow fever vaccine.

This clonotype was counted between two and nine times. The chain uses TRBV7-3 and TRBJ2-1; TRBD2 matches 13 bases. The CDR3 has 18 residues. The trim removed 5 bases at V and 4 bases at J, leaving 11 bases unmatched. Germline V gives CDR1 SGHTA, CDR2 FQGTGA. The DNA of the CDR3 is TGTGCCAGCAGCCAAAGGGGACTAGCGGGGCTCGAGTACAATGAGCAGTTCTTC. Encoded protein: CASSQRGLAGLEYNEQFF.

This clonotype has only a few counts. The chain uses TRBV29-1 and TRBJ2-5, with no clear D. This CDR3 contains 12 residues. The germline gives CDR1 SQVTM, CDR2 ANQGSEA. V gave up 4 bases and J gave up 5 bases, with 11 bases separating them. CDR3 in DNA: TGCAGCGTTGCCCGGACCGAGGAGACCCAGTACTTC. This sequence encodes CSVARTEETQYF. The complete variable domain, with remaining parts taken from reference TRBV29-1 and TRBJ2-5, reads SAVISQKPSRDICQRGTSLTIQCQVDSQVTMMFWYRQQPGQSLTLIATANQGSEATYESGFVIDKFPISRPNLTFSTLTVSNMSPEDSSIYLCSVARTEETQYFGPGTRLLVL.